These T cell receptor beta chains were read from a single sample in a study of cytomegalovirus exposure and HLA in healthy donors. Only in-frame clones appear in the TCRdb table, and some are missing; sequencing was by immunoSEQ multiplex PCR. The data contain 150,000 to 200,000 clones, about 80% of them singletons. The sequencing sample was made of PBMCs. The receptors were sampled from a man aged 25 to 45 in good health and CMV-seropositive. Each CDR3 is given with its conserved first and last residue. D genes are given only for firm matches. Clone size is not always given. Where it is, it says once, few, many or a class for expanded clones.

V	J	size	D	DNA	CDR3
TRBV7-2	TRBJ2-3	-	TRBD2	TGTGCCAGCAGCTTAGATGGGACTAGCAGAGATACGCAGTATTTT	CASSLDGTSRDTQYF
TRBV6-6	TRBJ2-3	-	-	TGTGCCAGCAGTTACTCTACGAGAGATACGCAGTATTTT	CASSYSTRDTQYF
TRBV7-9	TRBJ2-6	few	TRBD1	TGTGCCAGCAGCACGAACCGGGACAGGAGGCACATTGGGGCCAACGTCCTGACTTTC	CASSTNRDRRHIGANVLTF
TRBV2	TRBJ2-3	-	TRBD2	TGTGCCAGCAGCCCTCTGACTAGCGGGGGAACAGATACGCAGTATTTT	CASSPLTSGGTDTQYF
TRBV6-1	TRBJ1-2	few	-	TGTGCCAGCAGTGCCCAGGGAGGAAGCTATGGCTACACCTTC	CASSAQGGSYGYTF
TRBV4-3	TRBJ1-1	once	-	TGCGCCAGCAGCCAAGATTTCGGAGGGAACACTGAAGCTTTCTTT	CASSQDFGGNTEAFF
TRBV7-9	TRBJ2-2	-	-	TGTGCCAGCAGCTCACTTAGCGTATGGAACACCGGGGAGCTGTTTTTT	CASSSLSVWNTGELFF
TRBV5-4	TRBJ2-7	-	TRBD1	TGTGCCAGCAGCCCCCGGGACAGGGGCTACGAGCAGTACTTC	CASSPRDRGYEQYF
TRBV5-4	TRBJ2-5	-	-	TGTGCCAGCAGCCAAATCGGGGGGCCGATCGGAGAGACCCAGTACTTC	CASSQIGGPIGETQYF
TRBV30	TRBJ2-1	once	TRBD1	TGTGCCTGGAGCGGACAGGGCTCCTACAATGAGCAGTTCTTC	CAWSGQGSYNEQFF
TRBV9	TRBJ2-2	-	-	TGTGCCAGCAGCGGGGGGGTCGCGAACACCGGGGAGCTGTTTTTT	CASSGGVANTGELFF
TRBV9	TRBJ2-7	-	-	TGTGCCAGCAGCGTAGAGGAGCGAACCTACGAGCAGTACTTC	CASSVEERTYEQYF
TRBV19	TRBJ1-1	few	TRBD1	TGTGCCAGCCGGGACAGGTCAACTATGAACACTGAAGCTTTCTTT	CASRDRSTMNTEAFF
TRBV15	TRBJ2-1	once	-	TGTGCCACCAGCAGAGAACTAGTTTACAATGAGCAGTTCTTC	CATSRELVYNEQFF
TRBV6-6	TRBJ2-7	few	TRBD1	TGTGCCAGCAGATCAAACAGGGGGCCTACCTACGAGCAGTACTTC	CASRSNRGPTYEQYF
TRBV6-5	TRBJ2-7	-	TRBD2	TGTGCCAGCAGAGACACTAGCGGGAGGCCCCACGAGCAGTACTTC	CASRDTSGRPHEQYF
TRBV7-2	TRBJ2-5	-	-	TGTGCCAGCAGCTTAGCGGGAGGCCAACGGGAGACCCAGTACTTC	CASSLAGGQRETQYF
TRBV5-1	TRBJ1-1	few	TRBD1	TGCGCCAGCAGCGCAGGACAGGGGAAAACTGAAGCTTTCTTT	CASSAGQGKTEAFF
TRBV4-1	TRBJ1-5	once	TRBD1	TGCGCCAGCAGCCAAGTAACAGGGGGCAGCAATCAGCCCCAGCATTTT	CASSQVTGGSNQPQHF
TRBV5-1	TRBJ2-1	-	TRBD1	TGCGCCAGCAGCGCTGACAGGGGGGCCGCAGCCAATGAGCAGTTCTTC	CASSADRGAAANEQFF
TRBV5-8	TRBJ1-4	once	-	TGTGCCAGCAGCTTCGGGAAAACTAATGAAAAACTGTTTTTT	CASSFGKTNEKLFF
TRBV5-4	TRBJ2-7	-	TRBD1	TGTGCCAGCAGCCCGACAGGGCACGAGCAGTACTTC	CASSPTGHEQYF
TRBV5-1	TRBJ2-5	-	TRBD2	TGCGCCAGCAGCTTGAGGGCTAGCGGGGGACAAGAGACCCAGTACTTC	CASSLRASGGQETQYF
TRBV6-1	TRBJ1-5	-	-	TGTGCCAGCAGTTGGAGGGGACCAAATCAGCCCCAGCATTTT	CASSWRGPNQPQHF
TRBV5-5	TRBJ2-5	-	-	TGTGCCAGCAGCTTGGATCCTGGAGGCCAAGAGACCCAGTACTTC	CASSLDPGGQETQYF
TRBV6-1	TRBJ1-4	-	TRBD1	TGTGCCAGCAGAGACCCCGGGACAGCTAATGAAAAACTGTTTTTT	CASRDPGTANEKLFF
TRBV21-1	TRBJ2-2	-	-	TGTGCCAGCAGCAAAGGACGAGGGAGTTACACCGGGGAGCTGTTTTTT	CASSKGRGSYTGELFF
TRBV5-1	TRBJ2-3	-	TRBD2	TGCGCCAGCAGCTTGGACCCTAGCGGGCGCACAGATACGCAGTATTTT	CASSLDPSGRTDTQYF
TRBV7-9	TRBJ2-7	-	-	TGTGCCAGCAGCTTAAAGGGCCAGGGGACGAACTACGAGCAGTACTTC	CASSLKGQGTNYEQYF
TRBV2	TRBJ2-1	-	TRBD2	TGTGCCAGCAGGGGGGACTATCAGATCCAGTTCTTC	CASRGDYQIQFF
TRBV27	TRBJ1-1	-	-	TGTGCCAGCAGTTTTCGGGGAATGAACACTGAAGCTTTCTTT	CASSFRGMNTEAFF
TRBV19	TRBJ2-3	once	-	TGTGCCAGTAGTATAATAGGGGGGACAGCAACTAGCACAGATACGCAGTATTTT	CASSIIGGTATSTDTQYF
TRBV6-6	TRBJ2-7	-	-	TGTGCCAGCAGTTACTCGACAGGAGGCACCGAGCAGTACTTC	CASSYSTGGTEQYF
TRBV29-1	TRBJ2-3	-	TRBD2	TGCAGCGTTGTACTAGCGGGGGCCACAGATACGCAGTATTTT	CSVVLAGATDTQYF
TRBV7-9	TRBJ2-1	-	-	TGTGCCAGCAGGTGGCTAGGACAATTTGGTGAGCAGTTCTTC	CASRWLGQFGEQFF
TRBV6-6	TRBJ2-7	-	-	TGTGCCAGCAGTTACTTCACCACGTTACAGGGAAACGAGCAGTACTTC	CASSYFTTLQGNEQYF
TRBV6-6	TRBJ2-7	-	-	TGTGCCAGCAGTTACCCGGGGTCCTACGAGCAGTACTTC	CASSYPGSYEQYF
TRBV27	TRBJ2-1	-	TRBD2	TGTGCCAGCAGTTCCCTAACTAGCGGGGGGGTCGATGAGCAGTTCTTC	CASSSLTSGGVDEQFF
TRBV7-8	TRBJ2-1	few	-	TGTGCCAGCAGCTTAGGGGCGGGTGGGTTCTTC	CASSLGAGGFF
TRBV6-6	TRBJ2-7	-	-	TGTGCCAGCAGAGGGGGCTACGAGCAGTACTTC	CASRGGYEQYF
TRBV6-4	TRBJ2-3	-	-	TGTGCCAGCAGCAGGAGGGCCACAGATACGCAGTATTTT	CASSRRATDTQYF
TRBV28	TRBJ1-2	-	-	TGTGCCAGCAGTCCTCCGACAGAATCGAACTATGGCTACACCTTC	CASSPPTESNYGYTF
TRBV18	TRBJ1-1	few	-	TGTGCCAGCTCACCGAGGCAGGGGCTTGGGGAACACACTGAAGCTTTCTTT	CASSPRQGLGEHTEAFF
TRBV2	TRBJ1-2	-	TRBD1	TGTGCCAGCATGGAGGGGGCAAACTATGGCTACACCTTC	CASMEGANYGYTF
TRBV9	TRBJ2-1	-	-	TGTGCCAGCTCAGCGGGCTATACACCCTACAATGAGCAGTTCTTC	CASSAGYTPYNEQFF
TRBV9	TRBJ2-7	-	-	TGTGCCAGCAGCGTAGGTGGTAGCTTCACCTACGAGCAGTACTTC	CASSVGGSFTYEQYF
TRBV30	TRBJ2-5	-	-	TGTGCCTGGAGTGTTTCCGGAGAGACCCAGTACTTC	CAWSVSGETQYF
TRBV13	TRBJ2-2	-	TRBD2	TGTGCCAGCAGCACGGGACTAGCAAACACCGGGGAGCTGTTTTTT	CASSTGLANTGELFF